Below are 22 T cell receptor beta chains sequenced from a single sample in a study of T cell clonality in common variable immunodeficiency (dated by TCRdb to between 2014 and 2017). The antigens these receptors bind are not known. The paper as a whole reports these results and caveats: CVID TCRbeta sequences reportedly showed fewer deletions and N-nucleotide insertions and lacked highly modified clones with 13 or more V deletions.

Libraries were built with the immunoSEQ multiplex PCR assay. The source is immuneACCESS, and TCRdb retained only in-frame sequences with V and J called. Part of the clones is not carried over; for the studies checked, unresolved V genes explain less than half of this, and the remainder is unexplained. For this sample, about 34,000 clones appear and none is a singleton. The ten top clones hold more than 25% of the sample. Sequenced sample: peripheral blood mononuclear cells. These receptors all stem from a human donor with common variable immunodeficiency.

This clone came up a few times. Read coverage stops 3 residues before the CDR3 terminus; the germline J gene supplies the remainder. The rearrangement uses TRBV7-3 and TRBJ2-7, with 8 bases that match TRBD2. The V gene's germline CDR1 is SGHTA and CDR2 FQGTGA. The CDR3 totals 16 residues. J lost 2 bases, V lost 6 bases, and 12 bases had no gene match. The chain's CDR3 is CASSFSPSGQTYEQYF. The sequenced CDR3 bases are TGTGCCAGCAGTTTTAGCCCTAGCGGGCAGACCTACGAG.

In this sample, this clone turned up many times. The sequenced fragment ends 3 residues before the CDR3 boundary, so the rest is inferred from the germline J gene. The chain links TRBV7-3 to TRBJ2-7; TRBD1 matches at 10 bases. Germline CDR1 SGHTA, CDR2 FQGTGA. The CDR3 consists of 13 residues. V was pared by 3 bases and J by 5 bases, with 1 base of the junction left unmatched. The CDR3: CASSLDRGNEQYF. The part of the CDR3 DNA that was read is TGTGCCAGCAGCTTGGACAGGGGGAACGAG. The full variable domain, completed using reference TRBV7-3 and TRBJ2-7, is GAGVSQTPSNKVTEKGKYVELRCDPISGHTALYWYRQSLGQGPEFLIYFQGTGAADDSGLPNDRFFAVRPEGSVSTLKIQRTERGDSAVYLCASSLDRGNEQYFGPGTRLTVT.

This clone has at least ten counts. The sequenced fragment ends 3 residues before the CDR3 boundary, so the rest is inferred from the germline J gene. The rearrangement uses TRBV18 and TRBJ1-1; 9 nucleotides line up with TRBD1. Germline V gene sequence: CDR1 KGHSH, CDR2 LQKENI. V lost 3 bases to trimming and J lost 4 bases; unmatched junction nucleotides: 6. The CDR3 has 15 residues. The CDR3 bases that were read are TGTGCCAGCTCACCTATACAGGGGGCGGGCACTGAA. Encoded protein: CASSPIQGAGTE. The full-length CDR3 reads as CASSPIQGAGTEAFF.

This clone showed up many times. The read stops 3 residues short of the end of the CDR3; the missing end is completed from the germline J gene. This chain links TRBV29-1 with TRBJ1-1, with a tentative D call TRBD1 (6 bases). Germline lookup yields CDR1 SQVTM and CDR2 ANQGSEA. Trimming stripped 7 bases from V and 1 base from J, with 13 bases between. The CDR3 contains 13 residues. The CDR3 bases that were read are TGCAGCGCCTTAAGACAGGCGAACACTGAA. Encoded protein: CSALRQANTE. The whole CDR3 reads CSALRQANTEAFF.

This clone was counted many times. Read data end 3 residues before the CDR3 end; the end is taken from the germline J gene. V usage is TRBV29-1 and J usage is TRBJ1-1; D perhaps matches TRBD1 (6 bases). Germline lookup yields CDR1 SQVTM and CDR2 ANQGSEA. V lost 3 bases, J lost 1 base, and 9 bases lay in between. The CDR3 is 13 amino acids. The CDR3 DNA, read in part, is TGCAGCGTTGAGGGACAATCGAACACTGAA. Amino acid sequence: CSVEGQSNTE. In full, the CDR3 is CSVEGQSNTEAFF.

At least ten counts were recorded for this clone. The read ends 3 residues before the CDR3 terminus; that terminus is restored from the germline J gene. The V and J genes are TRBV27 and TRBJ2-3; D call uncertain. Trimming removed 5 bases at V and 1 base at J, with 10 bases between. The germline CDR1 and CDR2 sequences are MNHEY and SMNVEV (reference sequence). The CDR3 length is 14 residues. The covered CDR3 bases are TGTGCCAGCAGTCCCTCAGATGGCACAGATACG. Protein: CASSPSDGTDT. The CDR3 as a whole reads CASSPSDGTDTQYF.

This clone occurred many times. One junction end does not reproduce the germline sequence, and a read error may be involved. Read data end 3 residues before the CDR3 end; the end is taken from the germline J gene. The rearrangement links TRBV4-2 to TRBJ2-7, with TRBD1 identical over 10 bases. Germline V gene data show CDR1 as LGHNA and CDR2 as YNFKEQ. CDR3 length: 14 amino acids. CDR3 protein: CASSEGQGSYEQYF. CDR3 bases read: TGCGCCAGCAGCGAGGGACAGGGGTCCTACGAG.

Details on this clone: The read comes to an end 3 residues before the CDR3 does, leaving the germline J gene to fill in the end. The chain carries TRBV19 and TRBJ2-1; 7 bases agree with TRBD2. This CDR3 is 15 amino acids long. V shed 2 bases and J 2 bases; nucleotides not matched to a gene: 3. The germline CDR1 and CDR2 sequences are LNHDA and SQIVND (reference sequence). The covered CDR3 bases are TGTGCCAGTAGTATACAGCGGGGCCCCTACAATGAG. It yields the protein CASSIQRGPYNE. The whole CDR3 is CASSIQRGPYNEQFF.

This clone was counted many times. The CDR3 goes on 3 residues after the read ends, and that part is filled in from the germline J gene. The chain combines TRBV7-2 with TRBJ2-3, with 10 bases fitting TRBD1. Looked up from germline, CDR1 is SGHTA and CDR2 is FQGNSA. V shed 8 bases, J shed 3 bases, and the junction held 8 bases outside the gene matches. CDR3 length: 15 residues. The DNA read from the CDR3 is TGTGCCAGCCAGAAGGACAGGGGGTGGACAGATACG. It is translated as CASQKDRGWTDT. The full CDR3 sequence reads CASQKDRGWTDTQYF. Complete variable domain (other parts from reference TRBV7-2 and TRBJ2-3): GAGVSQSPSNKVTEKGKDVELRCDPISGHTALYWYRQSLGQGLEFLIYFQGNSAPDKSGLPSDRFSAERTGGSVSTLTIQRTQQEDSAVYLCASQKDRGWTDTQYFGPGTRLTVL.

This clone was recorded a few times. The read ends 3 residues before the CDR3 terminus; that terminus is restored from the germline J gene. This chain connects TRBV11-2 to TRBJ2-1; D ambiguous. Between the trimmed V and J ends, which lost 2 bases and 4 bases, there was a span of 9 bases. Per the germline V gene, CDR1 is SGHAT and CDR2 is FQNNGV. The CDR3 loop spans 14 amino acids. CDR3 residues: CASSLIAEYNEQFF. The CDR3 bases that were read are TGTGCCAGCAGCTTAATCGCAGAGTACAATGAG. The full variable domain, with the rest looked up from reference TRBV11-2 and TRBJ2-1, is EAGVAQSPRYKIIEKRQSVAFWCNPISGHATLYWYQQILGQGPKLLIQFQNNGVVDDSQLPKDRFSAERLKGVDSTLKIQPAKLEDSAVYLCASSLIAEYNEQFFGPGTRLTVL.

The table lists this clone with many counts. The read falls 3 residues short of the CDR3 end, and the missing part is taken from the germline J gene. V and J are TRBV11-1 and TRBJ2-1, with TRBD2 identical over 10 bases. V lost 5 bases and J lost 8; bases outside the gene matches: 6. CDR3 size: 14 residues. In germline, CDR1 is SGHAT, CDR2 FQDESV (reference sequence). CDR3 amino acids: CASSTRTSGYEQFF. Partial CDR3 DNA: TGTGCCAGCAGCACAAGGACTAGCGGCTATGAG.

This clone came up many times. The CDR3 goes on 3 residues after the read ends, and that part is filled in from the germline J gene. The J gene is TRBJ1-2, the V gene TRBV18; TRBD1 is a possible D gene (5 bases). The CDR3 extends over 16 amino acids. Trimming took 3 bases from V and 5 from J, leaving 19 bases between them. Germline CDR1 KGHSH, CDR2 LQKENI. Incomplete CDR3 DNA: TGTGCCAGCTCACCTAAATGGGACTACCCTTCGTATGGC. Amino acids: CASSPKWDYPSYG. The full CDR3 protein is CASSPKWDYPSYGYTF.

In the case of this clone: The read gets to within 3 residues of the CDR3 end, and the germline J gene fills in the rest. V and J are TRBV6-2 or TRBV6-3 and TRBJ2-7, with 11 bases that match TRBD2. Germline-derived CDR1 and CDR2 are MNHEY and SVGEGT. After removal of 5 bases from V and 2 bases from J, the junction contained 2 bases not matched to a gene. There are 14 residues in the CDR3. The CDR3: CASSRTSGPYEQYF. CDR3 DNA (partial): TGTGCCAGCAGTCGGACTAGCGGGCCCTACGAG.

There are many counts of this clone. The sequenced part of the CDR3 DNA is TGTGCCAGGTCAGGACAGGGACCCTACGAG. Translating it yields CARSGQGPYE. The CDR3 reads in full as CARSGQGPYEQYF. This sequence joins TRBV18 and TRBJ2-7, with TRBD1 matching 8 bases. The read finishes 3 residues shy of the CDR3 end, and the germline J gene is used to complete it. Germline V gene lookup returns CDR1 KGHSH and CDR2 LQKENI. The CDR3 sequence is 13 residues long. Trimming at V came to 9 bases and at J to 2 bases, leaving 6 bases not matched to a gene.

This clone came up a few times. CDR3 DNA (partial): TGTGCCAGCTCCCTAGGGCAGGGGATAAAGACTGAA. Protein sequence: CASSLGQGIKTE. The CDR3 reads in full as CASSLGQGIKTEAFF. The chain joins TRBV6-2 or TRBV6-3 to TRBJ1-1; a weak D match, TRBD1 (6 bases). The missing CDR3 end, 3 residues past where the read stops, is filled in from the germline J gene. The V end lost 8 bases, the J end lost 5 bases, and 21 bases lay between the germline ends. This CDR3 spans 15 amino acids. Germline assignment: CDR1 MNHEY and CDR2 SVGEGT.

A remark on this clone: The CDR3 end lies 3 residues beyond the end of the read and is filled in from the germline J gene. The chain employs TRBV7-2 and TRBJ2-7; 8 nucleotides line up with TRBD2. In germline, CDR1 is SGHTA, CDR2 FQGNSA. The trim removed 6 bases at V and 6 bases at J, leaving 13 bases unmatched. CDR3 length: 15 amino acids. The CDR3 here is CASSLSGTRVTEQYF. The part of the CDR3 DNA that was read is TGTGCCAGCAGTTTAAGCGGGACTAGAGTCACCGAG.

The table lists this clone with many counts. The read terminates 3 residues ahead of where the CDR3 ends, so the germline J gene completes it. V gene TRBV28 combines with J gene TRBJ2-7; D might be TRBD2 (6 bases). With 1 base removed from V and 1 base from J, the gap between germline ends came to 11 bases. The CDR3 sequence is 15 residues long. Germline-derived CDR1 and CDR2 are MDHEN and SYDVKM. CDR3 DNA, as far as it was read: TGTGCCAGCAGTTTATTTCGACTAGTGTCCTACGAG. Translation gives CASSLFRLVSYE. The whole CDR3 region reads CASSLFRLVSYEQYF. The variable domain in full, completed from reference TRBV28 and TRBJ2-7, reads DVKVTQSSRYLVKRTGEKVFLECVQDMDHENMFWYRQDPGLGLRLIYFSYDVKMKEKGDIPEGYSVSREKKERFSLILESASTNQTSMYLCASSLFRLVSYEQYFGPGTRLTVT.

This clone was detected only a few times. The observed sequence ends 3 residues before the CDR3 terminus, with the missing tail filled in from the germline J gene. The V call is TRBV13, the J call TRBJ2-7; D not certain. Germline loops: CDR1 PRHDT, CDR2 FYEKMQ (reference sequence). CDR3 size: 16 residues. V dropped 0 bases and J dropped 0 bases, with 12 bases sitting between them. The chain's CDR3 is CASSLGLTLLSYEQYF. The part of the CDR3 DNA that was read is TGTGCCAGCAGCTTAGGCCTGACTTTACTCTCCTACGAG.

About this clone itself: The sequence runs out 3 residues before the end of the CDR3; the remainder is reconstructed from the germline J gene. The V and J genes are TRBV20-1 and TRBJ1-1; 7 positions match TRBD1. J was trimmed by 6 bases and V by 6 bases; bases with no gene match: 10. This CDR3 has 13 residues. The germline gives CDR1 DFQATT, CDR2 SNEGSKA (reference sequence). CDR3 region: CSARGPRPAEAFF. CDR3 DNA, as far as it was read: TGCAGTGCAAGGGGGCCCCGGCCCGCTGAA.

The sample holds many counts of this clone. The read terminates 3 residues before the CDR3 end, so the remaining end is supplied by the germline J gene. The chain is built from TRBV5-1 and TRBJ1-1; D not resolved. V was cut by 5 bases and J by 1 base, with 9 bases left in between. The CDR3 runs 13 residues. CDR1 is SGHRS, CDR2 YFSETQ, per germline. This CDR3 is CASRASQNTEAFF. The sequenced part of the CDR3 DNA is TGCGCCAGCAGGGCATCCCAGAACACTGAA.

This clone was seen many times. The observed sequence ends 3 residues before the CDR3 terminus, with the missing tail filled in from the germline J gene. The chain couples TRBV30 to TRBJ2-2, with TRBD1 matching 8 bases. Germline lookup yields CDR1 GTSNPN and CDR2 SVGIG (reference sequence). Unmatched junction bases numbered 7, after V lost 8 bases and J lost 2 bases. The CDR3 has 14 residues. The CDR3 protein is CAQRTGSNTGELFF. The sequenced CDR3 bases are TGTGCCCAAAGGACAGGGTCTAACACCGGGGAG.

At least ten counts were recorded for this clone. Read sequence stops 3 residues before the CDR3 end, and the germline J gene provides the missing end. The V and J genes are TRBV5-1 and TRBJ2-1, with TRBD2 matching 9 bases. V was clipped by 0 bases and J by 5 bases; unmatched bases: 6. The CDR3 has 16 amino acids. Germline CDR1 is SGHRS and CDR2 is YFSETQ. Incomplete CDR3 DNA: TGCGCCAGCAGCTTGGCCGTAGCGGGGGCCCACAATGAG. Translated: CASSLAVAGAHNE. The full CDR3 sequence reads CASSLAVAGAHNEQFF.